The text below deals with one TCR beta chain. This entry belongs to a study of cytomegalovirus exposure and HLA in healthy donors. Researchers ran the PCR with 60 Vbeta and 13 Jbeta primers. Using immunoSEQ multiplex PCR, the repertoire was profiled, and TCRdb retains in-frame clones only, with some absent. This repertoire comprises 60,000 to 85,000 clones; its ten largest clones make up approximately 14%. The V gene's germline CDR1 is KGHSH and CDR2 LQKENI. CDR3 length: 18 residues. Trimming took 5 bases from V and 3 from J; bases not matched to a gene: 15. The clonotype comes from a man in his forties or fifties in good health and CMV-seropositive. Sequenced: PBMCs. This rearrangement joins TRBV18 to TRBJ2-3; 9 bases fit TRBD2. The CDR3: CASSTQGAGGLKTDTQYF. The CDR3 DNA sequence: TGTGCCAGCTCAACCCAAGGAGCGGGGGGTTTAAAAACAGATACGCAGTATTTT.